Included here is one T cell receptor (beta chain) sequence, with context. Its cognate antigen is unknown. This specimen belongs to a study of T cells in Graves' hyperthyroidism and ophthalmopathy. Findings and limits, study-wide: Most clonotypes expanded in thyroid above 0.001 were likewise present in blood. The model anticipated ophthalmopathy a median around six months pre-onset. Ophthalmopathy could be told apart from stable hyperthyroidism with a 13 V-J model.

Researchers amplified the TCR beta CDR3 regions from RNA transcripts. When the TCR CDR3 underwent first-round RT-PCR, the HTBI primer set was used. Each CDR3 protein gets one entry after TCRdb re-called the multiplex PCR reads with MiXCR. This sample has about 660,000 distinct CDR3 sequences, with just under 45% found just once. J was trimmed by 2 bases and V by 5 bases; bases with no gene match: 7. Germline CDR1 reads SNHLY; CDR2 reads FYNNEI. The CDR3 is 15 amino acids. Sequencing used peripheral blood or thyroid tissue (not recorded which). This sequence was found in an adult man with Graves' disease, either hyperthyroidism or ophthalmopathy (not recorded which). The chain is built from TRBV2 and TRBJ1-2; 8 positions agree with TRBD1. The CDR3 spells CASSYRAGGNYGYTF. The CDR3 nucleotides are TGTGCCAGCAGTTACCGGGCAGGGGGCAACTATGGCTACACCTTC.